This T cell receptor beta chain is from a study of control samples from healthy donors and cancer patients. Germline loops: CDR1 LGHNA, CDR2 YSLEER. Trimming stripped 0 bases from V and 7 bases from J, with 12 bases between. The CDR3 covers 14 residues. Measured with immunoSEQ multiplex PCR; TCRdb has only the in-frame clones, and not every one. The sample shows around 33,000 clones, approximately 90% of them seen only once. The sequence came from a woman between 40 and 50 years old with lung cancer. The rearrangement uses TRBV4-3 and TRBJ1-1, with a weak D call TRBD1 (5 bases). The sequenced sample consisted of PBMCs. The CDR3 nucleotides read TGCGCCAGCAGCCAAGAGGGGGGGGACGGTGAAGCTTTCTTT. This gives the protein CASSQEGGDGEAFF.